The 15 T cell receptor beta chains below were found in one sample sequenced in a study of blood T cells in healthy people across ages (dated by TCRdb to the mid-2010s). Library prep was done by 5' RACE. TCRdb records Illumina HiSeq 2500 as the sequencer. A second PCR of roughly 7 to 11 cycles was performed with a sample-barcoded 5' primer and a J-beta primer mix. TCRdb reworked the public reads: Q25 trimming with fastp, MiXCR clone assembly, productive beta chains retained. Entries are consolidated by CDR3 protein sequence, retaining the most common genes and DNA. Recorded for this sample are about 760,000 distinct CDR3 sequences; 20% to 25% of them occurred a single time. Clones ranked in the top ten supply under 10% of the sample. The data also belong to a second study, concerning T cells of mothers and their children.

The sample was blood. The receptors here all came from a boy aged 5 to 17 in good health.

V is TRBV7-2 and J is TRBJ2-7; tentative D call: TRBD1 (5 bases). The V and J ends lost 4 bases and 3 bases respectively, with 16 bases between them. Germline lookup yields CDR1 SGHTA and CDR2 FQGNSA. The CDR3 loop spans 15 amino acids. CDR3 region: CASSYTAEGVYEQYF. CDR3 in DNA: TGTGCCAGCAGCTATACGGCAGAAGGGGTCTACGAGCAGTACTTC.

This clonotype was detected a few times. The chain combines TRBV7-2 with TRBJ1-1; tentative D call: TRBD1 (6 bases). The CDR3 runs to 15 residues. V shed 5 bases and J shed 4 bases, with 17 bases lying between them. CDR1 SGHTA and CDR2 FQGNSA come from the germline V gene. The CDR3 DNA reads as TGTGCCAGCAGCAAACAGGGAGGCGGGGCCACTGAAGCTTTCTTT. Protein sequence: CASSKQGGGATEAFF.

CDR3 region: CASSPRGDTDTQYF. For the CDR3, the DNA is TGTGCCAGTAGTCCCCGGGGCGACACAGATACGCAGTATTTT. This chain uses TRBV19 with TRBJ2-3; D possibly uses TRBD1 or TRBD2 (5 bases each). The V end lost 5 bases, the J end lost 2 bases, and 11 bases lay between the germline ends. From germline, CDR1 is LNHDA and CDR2 SQIVND (reference sequence). CDR3 size: 14 residues.

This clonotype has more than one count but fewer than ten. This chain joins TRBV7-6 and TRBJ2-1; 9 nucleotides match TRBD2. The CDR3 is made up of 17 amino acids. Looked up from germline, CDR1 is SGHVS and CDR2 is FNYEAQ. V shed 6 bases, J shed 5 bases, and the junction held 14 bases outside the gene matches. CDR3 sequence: CASSSPPGLAGNNEQFF. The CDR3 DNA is TGTGCCAGCAGTTCTCCCCCAGGTCTAGCGGGGAACAATGAGCAGTTCTTC.

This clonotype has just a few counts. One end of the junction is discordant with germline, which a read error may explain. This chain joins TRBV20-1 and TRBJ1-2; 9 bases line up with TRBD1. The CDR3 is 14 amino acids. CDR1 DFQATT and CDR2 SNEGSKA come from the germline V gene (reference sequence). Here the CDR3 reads CSAGDRGSNYGYTF. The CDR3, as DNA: TGCAGTGCTGGAGACAGGGGGAGTAACTATGGCTACACCTTC.

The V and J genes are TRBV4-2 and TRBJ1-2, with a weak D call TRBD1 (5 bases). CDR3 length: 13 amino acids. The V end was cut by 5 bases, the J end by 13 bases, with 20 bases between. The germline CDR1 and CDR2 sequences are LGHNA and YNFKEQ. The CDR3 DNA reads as TGTGCCAGCAGCATAACAAGGGGCCACGGGCGCACCTTC. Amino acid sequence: CASSITRGHGRTF.

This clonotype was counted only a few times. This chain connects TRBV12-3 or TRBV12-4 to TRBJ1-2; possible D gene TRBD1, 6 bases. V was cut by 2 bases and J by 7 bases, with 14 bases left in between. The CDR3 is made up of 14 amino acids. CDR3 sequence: CASSLLLQGSGYTF. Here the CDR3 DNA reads TGTGCCAGCAGTTTACTCCTACAGGGAAGTGGCTACACCTTC.

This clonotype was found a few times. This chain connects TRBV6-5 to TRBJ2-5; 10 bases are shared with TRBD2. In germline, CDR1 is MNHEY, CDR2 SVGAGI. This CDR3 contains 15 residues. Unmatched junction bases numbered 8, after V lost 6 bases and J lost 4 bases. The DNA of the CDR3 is TGTGCCAGCAGCCAACTAGCGGGATTGGGAGAGACCCAGTACTTC. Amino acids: CASSQLAGLGETQYF.

The CDR3 sequence: CSVMGMEGMNTEAFF. DNA for the CDR3: TGCAGCGTGATGGGGATGGAGGGAATGAACACTGAAGCTTTCTTT. The rearrangement uses TRBV29-1 and TRBJ1-1; D call uncertain. The CDR3 covers 15 residues. V lost 6 bases, J lost 0 bases, and 17 bases lay in between. The V gene's germline CDR1 is SQVTM and CDR2 ANQGSEA.

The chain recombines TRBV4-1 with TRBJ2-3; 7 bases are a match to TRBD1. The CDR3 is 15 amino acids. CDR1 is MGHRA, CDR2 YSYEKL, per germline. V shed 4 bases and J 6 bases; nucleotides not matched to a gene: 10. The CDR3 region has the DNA TGCGCCAGCAGCCTCCAGGACAGGCCGGAGGATACGCAGTATTTT. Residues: CASSLQDRPEDTQYF.

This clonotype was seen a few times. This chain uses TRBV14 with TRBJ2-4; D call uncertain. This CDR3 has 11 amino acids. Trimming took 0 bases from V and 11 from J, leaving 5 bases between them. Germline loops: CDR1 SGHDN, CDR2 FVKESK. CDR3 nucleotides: TGTGCCAGCAGCCAAGATTTCGTTCAGTACTTC. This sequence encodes CASSQDFVQYF.

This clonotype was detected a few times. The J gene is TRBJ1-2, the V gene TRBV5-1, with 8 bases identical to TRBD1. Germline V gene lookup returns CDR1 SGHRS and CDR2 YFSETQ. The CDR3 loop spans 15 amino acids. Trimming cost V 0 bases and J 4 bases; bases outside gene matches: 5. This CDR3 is CASSLGAGGGYGYTF. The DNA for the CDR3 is TGCGCCAGCAGCTTGGGAGCAGGGGGCGGCTATGGCTACACCTTC.

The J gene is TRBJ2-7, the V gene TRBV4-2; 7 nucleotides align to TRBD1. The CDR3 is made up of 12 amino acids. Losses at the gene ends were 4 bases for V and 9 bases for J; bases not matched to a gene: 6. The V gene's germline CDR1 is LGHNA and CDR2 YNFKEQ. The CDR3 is CASSPTGDRQYF. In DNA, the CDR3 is TGTGCCAGCAGCCCAACAGGGGACCGGCAGTACTTC.

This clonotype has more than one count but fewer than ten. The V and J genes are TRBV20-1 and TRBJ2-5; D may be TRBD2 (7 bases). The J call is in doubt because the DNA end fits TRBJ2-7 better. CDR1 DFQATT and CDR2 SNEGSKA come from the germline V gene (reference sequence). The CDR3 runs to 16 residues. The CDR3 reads CSAAGAAHIFSYEQYF. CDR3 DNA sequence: TGCAGTGCCGCGGGGGCTGCCCACATCTTCTCCTACGAGCAGTACTTC.

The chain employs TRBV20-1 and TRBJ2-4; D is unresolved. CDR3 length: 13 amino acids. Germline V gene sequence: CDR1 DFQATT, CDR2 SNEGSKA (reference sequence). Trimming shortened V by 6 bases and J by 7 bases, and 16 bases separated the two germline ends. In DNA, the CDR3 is TGCAGTGCCCCACGGCCCCTCGGCAACATTCAGTACTTC. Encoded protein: CSAPRPLGNIQYF.